Sequencing of this T cell receptor beta chain was carried out in a study of regulatory T cells in long-lasting Graves disease. Whole-study results and caveats: Possibly, accuracy suffered from the small sample size. TRBV28, TRBJ1-2 and TRBJ2-5 were segments that persistent disease favored. Only peripheral blood was studied, not thyroid tissue.

Libraries of TCR beta came from iRepertoire HTBI primers plus Arm-PCR of CDR3 regions. In TCRdb, the multiplex PCR reads were re-called with MiXCR into one record per CDR3 protein. The table lists about 360,000 distinct CDR3 sequences, 15% to 20% of them singletons. Indicated time point: newly diagnosed GD, antithyroid drugs for less than 3 months. PBMCs provided the RNA from which the TCR library was made. Germline CDR1 and CDR2: SNHLY and FYNNEI. This CDR3 has 12 amino acids. The germline V and J ends were trimmed by 11 bases and 2 bases, with 10 bases remaining between them. This clonotype was seen repeatedly, ten times or more. Its specificity is unknown. The data were also submitted as part of a second study, on T cells in Graves' hyperthyroidism and ophthalmopathy. That work contributes: Hyperthyroidism of Graves' type that showed no ophthalmopathy progression within 18 months was stable.

This rearrangement joins TRBV2 to TRBJ2-1; maybe TRBD1 (6 bases). Sample: peripheral blood mononuclear cells (PBMCs), taken at new diagnosis, from a patient treated with antithyroid drugs. The TCR sequence derives from a woman aged 18-29 years with Graves disease. The CDR3 region has the DNA TGTGCCGGGGACACCGCCTACAATGAGCAGTTCTTC. Translated, it gives CAGDTAYNEQFF.